This TCR beta chain originates from a study of OX40 agonist ivuxolimab in advanced cancers. Across the whole study: Ivuxolimab, an agonist antibody against OX40 (CD134), was given to patients. Therapy given before enrollment (anti-PD-1, anti-PD-L1 or anti-CTLA-4) was allowed, and 30% to 50% had some.

There are many counts of this clone. Repertoires were generated with immunoSEQ multiplex PCR, while TCRdb's copy carries only in-frame clones and drops some. The top ten clones hold approximately 35% of a sample with 20,000 or so clones, approximately 87% of them seen once. The clonotype originates from an adult with an advanced solid tumor such as melanoma, head and neck, liver or kidney cancer. The source material was CD4+ or CD8+ T cells sorted from blood, sampled in a trial of the OX40 agonist ivuxolimab.

CDR3 sequence: CASSWPLVAPYEQYF. For the CDR3, the DNA is TGTGCCAGCAGCTGGCCACTCGTCGCCCCCTACGAGCAGTACTTC. The J gene is TRBJ2-7, the V gene TRBV7-2, with D unresolved. Germline loops: CDR1 SGHTA, CDR2 FQGNSA. V gave up 4 bases and J gave up 2 bases, with 15 bases separating them. This CDR3 is 15 amino acids long. The variable domain in full, with the rest retrieved from reference TRBV7-2 and TRBJ2-7, is GAGVSQSPSNKVTEKGKDVELRCDPISGHTALYWYRQSLGQGLEFLIYFQGNSAPDKSGLPSDRFSAERTGGSVSTLTIQRTQQEDSAVYLCASSWPLVAPYEQYFGPGTRLTVT.